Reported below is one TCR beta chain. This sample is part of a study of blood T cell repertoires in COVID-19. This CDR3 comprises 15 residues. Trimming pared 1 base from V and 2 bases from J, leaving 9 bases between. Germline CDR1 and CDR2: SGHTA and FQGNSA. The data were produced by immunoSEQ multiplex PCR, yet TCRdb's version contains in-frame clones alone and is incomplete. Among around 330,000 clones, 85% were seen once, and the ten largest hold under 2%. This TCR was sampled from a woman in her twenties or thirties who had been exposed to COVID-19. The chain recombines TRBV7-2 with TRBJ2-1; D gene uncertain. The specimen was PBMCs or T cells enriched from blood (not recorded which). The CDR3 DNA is TGTGCCAGCAGCTTAGGGCAGTCAGCCTACAATGAGCAGTTCTTC. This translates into CASSLGQSAYNEQFF.